Given below is one TCR beta chain in context. What it recognizes is unknown. CDR3 length: 19 residues. These data are taken from a study of blood T cells in healthy people across ages. Study-wide results and limits: Lack of knowledge of donor CMV status possibly confounded expanded clonotype changes.

A sample-barcoded 5' primer and a J-beta primer mix were used in a second PCR of about 7 to 12 cycles. Via MiXCR, TCRdb re-called the 5' RACE reads, giving one row per CDR3 protein. The sample includes 600,000 to 650,000 distinct CDR3 sequences, approximately 50% of them seen just once. The receptor's source is a man in his sixties in good health. The chain combines TRBV21-1 with TRBJ1-4; TRBD1 reflects the table's D call only, with no check against the DNA. TRBV21-1 counts as a pseudogene. Sequencing used blood. The DNA of the CDR3 is TGTGCCAGCAGTGGGTTTTTCTTGTTTCCGGGACAGGGGTTACGGAAACTGTTTTTT. It specifies CASSGFFLFPGQGLRKLFF.